The present T cell receptor (beta chain) was sequenced within a study of blood T cell repertoires in COVID-19. Original methodology: Cell counts per sample came from amplifying reference gene primers. Clones were read by immunoSEQ multiplex PCR, and TCRdb kept only the in-frame ones, dropping some. V, J and clone size are taken as reported in that table, and D and trimming were inferred from the DNA itself. The table has under 150,000 clones, around 88% seen once; the top ten hold around 17%. This CDR3 has 16 amino acids. CDR1 and CDR2 (germline): LNHDA, SQIVND (reference sequence). V lost 4 bases and J lost 2, with 15 bases in between.

Sequencing was performed on peripheral blood. The TCR originated in a woman between 45 and 65 years old who had recovered from COVID-19. The chain carries TRBV19 and TRBJ2-1; D is possibly TRBD1 (6 bases). CDR3 DNA sequence: TGTGCCAGTAGTAATCGACAGGTGAACACCTACAATGAGCAGTTCTTC. Its protein product is CASSNRQVNTYNEQFF.